This paragraph covers one TCR beta chain sequence. The specificity of this receptor is unknown. Within one base of it there is no much larger clone, and no base qualities were kept. These data belong to a study of pediatric ulcerative colitis (dated by TCRdb to about 2019). Background for the entire study: Roughly nine newly diagnosed, treatment-naive pediatric ulcerative colitis patients and four non-IBD control children each provided paired blood and rectal samples.

General study outcomes and caveats: With only a handful of individuals, the healthy control group was small. Features of the rectal repertoire distinguished controls, mild-moderate colitis patients and acute severe colitis patients, and in acute severe colitis rectal diversity was lower because of clonal expansions. Repertoires were derived from total lymphocyte DNA, so rare subsets such as regulatory T cells may have patterns not reflected. Significantly higher autologous blood-rectal clonal overlap was found in ulcerative colitis patients than in controls, which suggested increased T cell trafficking to inflamed tissue. For technical reasons, blood samples from a couple of patients gave substantially fewer templates, and these samples were excluded from the blood-rectal overlap analysis. A couple of rectal CDR3 clonotypes turned up in every ulcerative colitis patient but in none of the controls.

Controls underwent colonoscopy for suspected IBD, had macroscopically and histologically normal endoscopy, and were not diagnosed with IBD within the following year. A blood sample was drawn at the time of the colonoscopy. The Wizard kit (Promega) was used to extract genomic DNA from both blood and intestinal samples. Rearranged CDR3 beta regions were amplified from genomic DNA with multiplex V and J primers using the immunoSEQ TRB Survey service. To keep sequencing depth equal across samples, survey-level depth of up to 500,000 reads per sample was applied. The libraries were purified and pooled, then sequenced using Illumina technology. The authors' pipeline ran thus. Productive clonality, sample overlap, pairwise scatters, CDR3 beta length, V/D/J gene usage and productiveness were assessed with immunoSEQ online tools. Calculated diversity was the number of unique rearrangements divided by total templates times 100; Shannon and Simpson indices were also computed. Z-score normalized data were analyzed by principal component analysis with the R prcomp function and the ggbiplot package. Morisita's index was used to quantify the clonal overlap between blood and rectum within each subject. Here the immuneACCESS table is served through TCRdb, limited to in-frame sequences with V and J called. Missing clones are a known gap in these copies; in checked studies unresolved V genes cover under half, and the rest lacks a known reason. For V, J and clone size, that table is used; D and trimming come from the DNA. Counted in this sample were about 5,800 clones; around 92% of them appeared once. The ten largest clonotypes hold around 2% of the sample.

V is pared back by 10 bases and J by 4 bases, with 7 bases lying between the germline termini. CDR3 length: 10 amino acids, cysteine to phenylalanine. Only the CDR3 DNA stays, 30 bases, in frame from base 1. The germline V gene specifies MDHEN as CDR1 and SYDVKM as CDR2. The sequenced sample was blood. The clonotype was recovered from a girl aged 10 to 17 who was a control in a study of pediatric ulcerative colitis. This sequence uses TRBV28 and TRBJ1-1, with no confidently assigned D gene. The CDR3 in this case is CATLTTEAFF. The sequence in DNA is TGTGCCACCCTAACCACTGAAGCTTTCTTT.